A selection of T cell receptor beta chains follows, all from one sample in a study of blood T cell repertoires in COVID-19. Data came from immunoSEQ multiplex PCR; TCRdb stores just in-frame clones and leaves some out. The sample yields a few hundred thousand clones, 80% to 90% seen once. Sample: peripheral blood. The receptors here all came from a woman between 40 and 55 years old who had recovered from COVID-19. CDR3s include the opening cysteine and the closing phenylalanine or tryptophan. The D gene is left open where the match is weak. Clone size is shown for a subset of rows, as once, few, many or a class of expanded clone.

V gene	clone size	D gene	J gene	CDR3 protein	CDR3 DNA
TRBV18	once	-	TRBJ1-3	CASSPPSVAGNTIYF	TGTGCCAGCTCACCACCGTCGGTGGCTGGAAACACCATATATTTT
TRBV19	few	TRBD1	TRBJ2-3	CASSMGTGGTDTQYF	TGTGCCAGTAGTATGGGGACAGGGGGCACAGATACGCAGTATTTT
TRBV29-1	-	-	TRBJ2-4	CSVDGLGGLAKNIQYF	TGCAGCGTTGACGGACTAGGGGGGTTAGCCAAAAACATTCAGTACTTC
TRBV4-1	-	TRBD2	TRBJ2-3	CASSRGGATDTQYF	TGCGCCAGCAGCCGCGGGGGGGCCACAGATACGCAGTATTTT
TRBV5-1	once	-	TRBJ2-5	CASSFLSLRGGVWKTQYF	TGCGCCAGCAGCTTCTTAAGCCTCCGGGGAGGCGTATGGAAGACCCAGTACTTC
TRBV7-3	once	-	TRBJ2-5	CASSRGGAQETQYF	TGTGCCAGCAGCCGAGGGGGAGCGCAAGAGACCCAGTACTTC
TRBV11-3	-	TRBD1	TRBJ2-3	CASRSGQGTDTQYF	TGTGCCAGCAGATCGGGACAGGGGACAGATACGCAGTATTTT
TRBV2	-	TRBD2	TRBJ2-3	CASSPFSGSADTQYF	TGTGCCAGCAGCCCTTTTAGCGGGAGTGCAGATACGCAGTATTTT
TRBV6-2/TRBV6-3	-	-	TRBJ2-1	CASSRGRGRTTSNEQFF	TGTGCCAGCAGTAGGGGCCGAGGCAGGACTACGAGCAATGAGCAGTTCTTC
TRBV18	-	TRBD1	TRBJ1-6	CASSPSQGMNSPLHF	TGTGCCAGCTCACCATCACAGGGGATGAATTCACCCCTCCACTTT
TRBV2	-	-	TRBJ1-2	CASGARLGYGYTF	TGTGCCAGCGGGGCTCGGCTGGGCTATGGCTACACCTTC
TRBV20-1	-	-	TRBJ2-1	CSASVIGGWSGSNEQFF	TGCAGTGCTAGTGTCATTGGCGGGTGGTCGGGATCCAATGAGCAGTTCTTC
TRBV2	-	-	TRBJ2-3	CASSTQGMGNTDTQYF	TGTGCCAGCAGCACCCAGGGGATGGGCAACACAGATACGCAGTATTTT
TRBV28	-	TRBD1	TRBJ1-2	CASSSDRGGYTF	TGTGCCAGCAGTTCCGACAGGGGAGGCTACACCTTC
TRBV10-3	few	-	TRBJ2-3	CAKGGDIADTQYF	TGTGCCAAAGGCGGGGATATCGCAGATACGCAGTATTTT
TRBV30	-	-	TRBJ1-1	CARSRGHDTEAFF	TGTGCAAGGAGCCGGGGACATGACACTGAAGCTTTCTTT
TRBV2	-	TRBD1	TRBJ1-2	CARAPTGDGGYTF	TGTGCCAGGGCCCCGACAGGGGACGGCGGCTACACCTTC
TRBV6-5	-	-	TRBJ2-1	CASSEALPRNEQFF	TGTGCCAGCAGCGAGGCACTGCCTCGAAATGAGCAGTTCTTC
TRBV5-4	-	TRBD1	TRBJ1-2	CASSFPGGAGGGYTF	TGTGCCAGCAGCTTTCCAGGGGGCGCAGGAGGTGGCTACACCTTC
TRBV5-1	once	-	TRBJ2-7	CASSVYPGLNSYEQYF	TGCGCCAGCAGCGTATACCCGGGACTGAACTCCTACGAGCAGTACTTC
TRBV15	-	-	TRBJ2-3	CATSRGPTLGTDTQYF	TGTGCCACCAGCAGAGGCCCTACTCTAGGAACAGATACGCAGTATTTT
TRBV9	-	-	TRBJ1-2	CASSVAESGYTF	TGTGCCAGCAGCGTAGCAGAATCCGGCTACACCTTC
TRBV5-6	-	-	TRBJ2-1	CASSLRSGPSSYNEQFF	TGTGCCAGCAGCTTGCGCAGCGGACCTAGCTCCTACAATGAGCAGTTCTTC
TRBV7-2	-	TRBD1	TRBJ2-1	CASSASGGHSYNEQFF	TGTGCCAGCAGCGCCTCAGGGGGCCATTCCTACAATGAGCAGTTCTTC
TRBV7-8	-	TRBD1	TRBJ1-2	CASSDPYRGWTF	TGTGCCAGCAGCGACCCCTACAGGGGTTGGACCTTC
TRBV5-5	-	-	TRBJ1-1	CASSYWGGANTEAFF	TGTGCCAGCAGCTACTGGGGAGGGGCGAACACTGAAGCTTTCTTT
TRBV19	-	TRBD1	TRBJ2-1	CASSNRDRGADEQFF	TGTGCCAGTAGTAACCGGGACAGGGGTGCCGATGAGCAGTTCTTC
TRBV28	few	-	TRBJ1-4	CASTINRGWTTNEKLFF	TGTGCCAGCACCATCAACCGGGGGTGGACAACTAATGAAAAACTGTTTTTT
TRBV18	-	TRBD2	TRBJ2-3	CASSPYGTSGSTDTQYF	TGTGCCAGCTCACCATACGGGACTAGCGGGAGCACAGATACGCAGTATTTT
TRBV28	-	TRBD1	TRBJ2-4	CASSGDRGRGLAKNIQYF	TGTGCCAGCAGTGGTGACAGGGGGAGGGGGCTTGCCAAAAACATTCAGTACTTC
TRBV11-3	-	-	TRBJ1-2	CASSLVFEGYGYTF	TGTGCCAGCAGCTTAGTTTTTGAGGGCTATGGCTACACCTTC
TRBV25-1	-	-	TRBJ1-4	CASSPDSQLFF	TGTGCCAGCAGCCCGGACAGCCAACTGTTTTTT
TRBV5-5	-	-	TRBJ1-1	CASSSYTNTEAFF	TGTGCCAGCAGCTCCTATACGAACACTGAAGCTTTCTTT
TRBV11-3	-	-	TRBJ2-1	CASSFGGLEAYNEQFF	TGTGCCAGCAGCTTCGGCGGGCTAGAGGCCTACAATGAGCAGTTCTTC
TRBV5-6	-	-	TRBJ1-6	CASSSQGNSPLHF	TGTGCCAGCAGCTCGCAGGGCAATTCACCCCTCCACTTT
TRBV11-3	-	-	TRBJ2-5	CASSWGPSKAQYF	TGTGCCAGCAGCTGGGGGCCAAGCAAGGCCCAGTACTTC
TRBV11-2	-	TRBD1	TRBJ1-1	CASSLVGTVEAFF	TGTGCCAGCAGCTTAGTAGGGACAGTTGAAGCTTTCTTT
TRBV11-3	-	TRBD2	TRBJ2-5	CASSLTLSGSIETQYF	TGTGCCAGCAGCTTAACCCTCAGCGGGAGTATTGAGACCCAGTACTTC
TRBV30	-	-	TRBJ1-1	CAWATAWTFTTEMNTEAFF	TGTGCCTGGGCGACAGCTTGGACCTTTACAACCGAGATGAACACTGAAGCTTTCTTT
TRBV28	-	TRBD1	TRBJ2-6	CASRGQLASNFAGANVLTF	TGTGCCAGCAGGGGACAGTTAGCGTCTAATTTCGCCGGGGCCAACGTCCTGACTTTC
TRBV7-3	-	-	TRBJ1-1	CASSLSGPRNTEAFF	TGTGCCAGCAGCCTATCAGGGCCTCGGAACACTGAAGCTTTCTTT